This paragraph covers one TCR beta chain sequence. Only in-frame clones appear in the TCRdb table, and some are missing; sequencing was by immunoSEQ multiplex PCR. The repertoire holds under 450,000 clones, with 75% to 95% as singletons. These data originate in a study of control samples from healthy donors and cancer patients. Per germline, CDR1 ENHRY and CDR2 SYGVKD. V lost 6 bases, J lost 2 bases, and 6 bases stayed unmatched. The CDR3 runs to 14 residues. This rearrangement joins TRBV10-3 to TRBJ2-7; 8 bases line up with TRBD1. The source is a man aged 40-49 years with head and neck cancer. The specimen was PBMCs. The CDR3 protein is CAIRDGQGPYEQYF. DNA for the CDR3: TGTGCCATCAGGGACGGACAGGGTCCCTACGAGCAGTACTTC.